These 18 T cell receptor beta chains came from one sample sequenced in a study of TIL therapy for anti-PD-1-resistant metastatic lung cancer. Time point here: pre-treatment sample, taken before nivolumab and TIL therapy. This was the immunoSEQ v3 assay. Repertoires were generated with immunoSEQ multiplex PCR, while TCRdb's copy carries only in-frame clones and drops some. This sample carries about 50,000 clones, 79% of them seen once, and the ten largest clones take about 4.8%. The sample was blood, taken at baseline. These receptors all stem from a woman aged 30 to 85 with non-small cell lung cancer.

The DNA of the CDR3 is TGTGCCAGCAGCTTAGGCCTAGCGGGAGGAATTACCGGGGAGCTGTTTTTT. Translating gives CASSLGLAGGITGELFF. The chain recombines TRBV13 with TRBJ2-2; 11 nucleotides match TRBD2. V was clipped by 0 bases and J by 5 bases; unmatched bases: 5. Germline loops: CDR1 PRHDT, CDR2 FYEKMQ (reference sequence). The CDR3 is 17 amino acids.

CDR3 nucleotide sequence: TGCGCCAGCAGCCAAGATTACGCGACAGGGTCTTTCTACGAGCAGTACTTC. It yields the protein CASSQDYATGSFYEQYF. The V call is TRBV4-3, the J call TRBJ2-7, with 7 bases aligning to TRBD1. Per germline, CDR1 LGHNA and CDR2 YSLEER. The V and J ends lost 0 bases and 3 bases, in that order; junction bases with no gene match: 11. This CDR3 comprises 17 residues.

The gene calls are TRBV18 and TRBJ2-7, with D tentatively TRBD1 (6 bases). V lost 1 base and J lost 3, with 7 bases in between. Germline CDR1 reads KGHSH; CDR2 reads LQKENI. The CDR3 extends over 13 amino acids. For the CDR3, the DNA is TGTGCCAGCTCACCACGACAGGACTACGAGCAGTACTTC. Amino acids: CASSPRQDYEQYF.

The CDR3 DNA is TGTGCCAGCAGCTTAGTGGACTTCGAAAGCACAGATACGCAGTATTTT. Translation: CASSLVDFESTDTQYF. The genes are TRBV7-9 and TRBJ2-3, with D maybe TRBD2 (5 bases). Germline-derived CDR1 and CDR2 are SEHNR and FQNEAQ (reference sequence). V was cut by 1 base and J by 0 bases, with 11 bases left in between. CDR3 length: 16 residues.

V and J are TRBV6-5 and TRBJ1-1, with a tentative D call TRBD1 (5 bases). CDR1 and CDR2 (germline): MNHEY, SVGAGI. Trimming removed 6 bases at V and 0 bases at J, with 14 bases between. This CDR3 is 15 amino acids long. The CDR3: CASRLQELMNTEAFF. CDR3 nucleotide sequence: TGTGCCAGCAGATTACAGGAGCTCATGAACACTGAAGCTTTCTTT.

This rearrangement joins TRBV14 to TRBJ2-5, with 10 bases aligning to TRBD2. Germline trimming cut 1 base from V and 1 base from J; bases unmatched to any gene: 3. This CDR3 spans 16 amino acids. Germline loops: CDR1 SGHDN, CDR2 FVKESK. Here the CDR3 DNA reads TGTGCCAGCAGCCAAGCAAGGACTAGCGGCCAAGAGACCCAGTACTTC. Translated, it gives CASSQARTSGQETQYF.

The V and J genes are TRBV28 and TRBJ2-7; the match to TRBD1 covers 10 bases. Germline loops: CDR1 MDHEN, CDR2 SYDVKM. Trimming at V came to 4 bases and at J to 4 bases, leaving 4 bases not matched to a gene. There are 14 residues in the CDR3. CDR3 protein: CASSSGTGVYEQYF. The CDR3 region has the DNA TGTGCCAGCAGTTCCGGGACAGGGGTGTACGAGCAGTACTTC.

This clone was detected once. V is TRBV4-3 and J is TRBJ2-3; 7 positions agree with TRBD1. CDR3 length: 14 residues. Per the germline V gene, CDR1 is LGHNA and CDR2 is YSLEER. The V segment lost 3 bases and the J segment 6 bases; nucleotides outside the gene matches: 6. CDR3 DNA: TGCGCCAGCAGCCAGGGTACAGGGGTGGATACGCAGTATTTT. The encoded protein is CASSQGTGVDTQYF.

This chain joins TRBV7-9 and TRBJ2-7; 12 bases agree with TRBD2. Germline trimming cut 2 bases from V and 0 bases from J; bases unmatched to any gene: 5. This CDR3 comprises 17 residues. Germline V gene sequence: CDR1 SEHNR, CDR2 FQNEAQ (reference sequence). The DNA of the CDR3 is TGTGCCAGCAGCTTACCTAGCGGGGGGGCGAGCTCCTACGAGCAGTACTTC. Protein product: CASSLPSGGASSYEQYF.

This chain uses TRBV9 with TRBJ2-1; a possible D gene is TRBD2 (5 bases). The germline V gene has CDR1 SGDLS and CDR2 YYNGEE. V gave up 2 bases and J gave up 4 bases, with 16 bases separating them. CDR3 size: 16 residues. CDR3 sequence (DNA): TGTGCCAGCAGCGTTTCTAGGGCGGGTGAATACAATGAGCAGTTCTTC. This encodes CASSVSRAGEYNEQFF.

The rearrangement uses TRBV10-3 and TRBJ1-1; 10 nucleotides line up with TRBD1. CDR1 is ENHRY, CDR2 SYGVKD, per germline. The trim removed 7 bases at V and 0 bases at J, leaving 5 bases unmatched. This CDR3 is 15 amino acids long. In DNA form, the CDR3 reads TGTGCCATCAAGAGGACAGGGGGGGTGAACACTGAAGCTTTCTTT. As protein: CAIKRTGGVNTEAFF.

This chain connects TRBV7-2 to TRBJ2-3; TRBD2 might be the D (6 bases). The CDR3 contains 18 residues. The V and J ends lost 4 bases and 3 bases respectively, with 23 bases between them. Germline CDR1 and CDR2: SGHTA and FQGNSA. CDR3 bases: TGTGCCAGCAGCTCACGGAGGGCGCGCGCCCCCGGGACAGATACGCAGTATTTT. Translation: CASSSRRARAPGTDTQYF. Complete variable domain (other parts from reference TRBV7-2 and TRBJ2-3): GAGVSQSPSNKVTEKGKDVELRCDPISGHTALYWYRQSLGQGLEFLIYFQGNSAPDKSGLPSDRFSAERTGGSVSTLTIQRTQQEDSAVYLCASSSRRARAPGTDTQYFGPGTRLTVL.

V is TRBV20-1 and J is TRBJ2-7; no clear D. The V end lost 8 bases, the J end lost 7 bases, and 6 bases lay between the germline ends. There are 8 residues in the CDR3. Looked up from germline, CDR1 is DFQATT and CDR2 is SNEGSKA (reference sequence). DNA of the CDR3: TGCAGTCTATGGGAGCAGTACTTC. As protein: CSLWEQYF.

CDR3 sequence reads: CASSSSGTGTEQYF. The CDR3 DNA sequence: TGTGCCAGCAGCTCCTCCGGGACAGGGACCGAGCAGTACTTC. The chain combines TRBV7-8 with TRBJ2-7; TRBD1 agrees at 9 bases. Germline V gives CDR1 SGHVS, CDR2 FQNEAQ. Trimming at V came to 4 bases and at J to 6 bases, leaving 7 bases not matched to a gene. This CDR3 spans 14 amino acids.

The genes are TRBV6-5 and TRBJ1-3; D gene unclear. The CDR3 consists of 14 residues. Trimming shortened V by 7 bases and J by 0 bases, and 10 bases separated the two germline ends. The germline gives CDR1 MNHEY, CDR2 SVGAGI. In DNA form, the CDR3 reads TGTGCCAGCAAAGGGTTACTCTCTGGAAACACCATATATTTT. Translating gives CASKGLLSGNTIYF.

This chain links TRBV20-1 with TRBJ1-1; D call uncertain. The CDR3 has 11 amino acids. The germline CDR1 and CDR2 sequences are DFQATT and SNEGSKA (reference sequence). Between the trimmed V and J ends, which lost 3 bases and 1 base, there was a span of 3 bases. CDR3 sequence (DNA): TGCAGTGCTAGCTGGAACACTGAAGCTTTCTTT. As protein: CSASWNTEAFF.

The chain uses TRBV2 and TRBJ2-5; TRBD2 matches 15 bases. J was trimmed by 1 base and V by 8 bases; bases with no gene match: 11. Germline CDR1 and CDR2: SNHLY and FYNNEI. The CDR3 is 18 residues long. This CDR3 reads CASLGPGTSGGLQETQYF. CDR3 nucleotide sequence: TGTGCCAGCTTGGGTCCTGGGACTAGCGGGGGGCTCCAAGAGACCCAGTACTTC.

CDR3 nucleotides: TGTGCCAGCAGCCCGTCAGTGGGCAGACACCAAGAGACCCAGTACTTC. It specifies CASSPSVGRHQETQYF. The chain is built from TRBV7-2 and TRBJ2-5; D is unresolved. V was trimmed by 5 bases and J by 0 bases, leaving 16 bases between them. Germline lookup yields CDR1 SGHTA and CDR2 FQGNSA. The CDR3 is made up of 16 amino acids.